This entry is about one T cell receptor (beta chain). Its antigen is currently not known. Qualities for individual bases were not recorded, and no much larger clone is one base off. The data were taken from a study of identical twins (dated by TCRdb to the mid-2010s). Regarding the research as a whole: To test whether fetal clonotypes persist, the study used deep sequencing on TCR alpha and beta repertoires from monozygotic twins, unrelated adults of various ages, and cord blood. To rule out contamination, the twin experiments were replicated at different times with different library preparation protocols. What the study reported, not specific to this receptor: Because the same donors could not be followed over many years, the conclusions depended on cross-sectional statistical analysis. In monozygotic twins, recombination models systematically underestimated out-of-frame TCR alpha sharing, but the models matched the sharing seen between unrelated individuals. Compared with coincidental sharing between unrelated individuals, out-of-frame TCR alpha sequences shared between twins had an excess of sequences with low generation probability. Invariant T cells such as MAIT and iNKT could partly confound zero-insertion analyses, although diverse VJ usage argued against such confounding for most clonotypes. Fewer insertions were carried by abundant cord blood beta clonotypes, a similar but weaker trend appeared in young adult naive repertoires, and no such trend appeared in memory repertoires. A weaker excess of twin sharing was found in beta out-of-frame sequences because the signal-to-noise ratio was lowered by fewer shared sequences.

The CDR3, cysteine through phenylalanine, is 14 amino acids long. The entry retains the CDR3 DNA only, 42 bases that are in frame from base 1. A distance of 11 bases separates the germline ends of V and J, which lose 0 bases and 8 bases respectively. Looking up the germline V gene yields CDR1 ENHRY and CDR2 SYGVKD. The method was 5' RACE. The listed sequencing device is Illumina HiSeq 2000. Template switching added a universal primer binding site, and the final cDNA carried a unique molecular identifier that allowed TCR cDNA molecules to be counted accurately. First-strand cDNA for TCR alpha and beta chains was synthesized from specific primers in the conserved constant-segment region. To control for contamination, every cDNA library was double barcoded, receiving both a SMART-Mk sample barcode and Illumina barcodes. TruSeq adapter sequences, together with Illumina sample barcodes, were added in two successive PCR steps. The Illumina HiSeq platform was used with custom primers to sequence TCR alpha and beta cDNA libraries. The source study handled its data this way. Raw reads were processed with MiGEC to extract unique molecular identifiers, and MiXCR was used to determine CDR3 positions. Recombination models were inferred per individual with the repgenHMM and IGoR tools using an EM algorithm. The tcR package in R was used for shared clonotype analysis, with sharing normalized by the product of cloneset sizes. To study raw recombination without the effects of thymic and clonal selection, out-of-frame nonproductive sequences were analyzed. TCRdb passed the public sequencing reads through fastp at Q25 and MiXCR, retaining productive beta sequences. Rows matching on CDR3 protein sequence are summarized as one entry with the most common DNA and genes. The V and J calls here are based on TCRdb, not the publication. A total of about 890,000 distinct CDR3 sequences appear in this sample, approximately 13% of them only once. The biggest ten clones account for 1.5% to 2% of the sample.

Every donor was a healthy Caucasian. The twin cohort consisted of three pairs of female monozygotic twins, all aged roughly 18 to 30 years. The RNA used for TCR libraries was isolated from peripheral blood mononuclear cells. The same specimen was also included in a second study, on yellow fever vaccine responses in identical twins. That second publication adds: According to the authors, the vaccine-induced T cell response in identical twins seemed to be partly convergent and partly specific to each individual. In identical twins, the study followed T cell clones that responded to the vaccine with precision.

The rearrangement combines TRBV10-3 with TRBJ2-1; TRBD1 is perhaps the D gene, given 5 matching bases. Sequencing input: PBMCs. The origin of this receptor is a woman aged 18 to 35 in good health. The CDR3: CAISESTRVDEQFF. Here is the DNA: TGTGCCATCAGTGAGTCCACCAGGGTCGATGAGCAGTTCTTC.